The TCR beta chain described here comes from a study of metastatic and nonmetastatic thyroid tumors. A word on this clone: What it binds is unknown.

TCRdb reprocessed the PCR reads using MiXCR. The sample carries around 15,000 clones, 29% recorded once. V was pared by 4 bases and J by 0 bases, with 12 bases between. The CDR3 is 15 amino acids. The V gene's germline CDR1 is SGHRS and CDR2 YFSETQ. Study results and limitations: Significantly greater TCR beta diversity was reportedly found in malignant thyroid tumors than in benign nodules (in blood and tumor).

Every patient was untreated before thyroid surgery. The TCR comes from a female donor with papillary thyroid cancer or a benign thyroid nodule (not recorded which). Some clones in this sample may be carry-over from other donors' samples. The chain combines TRBV5-1 with TRBJ2-3, with D maybe TRBD2 (6 bases). Sequencing was done on a sample of blood. The CDR3 loop reads CASSPGTFSTDTQYF. The CDR3 DNA reads TGCGCCAGCAGCCCCGGGACTTTTAGCACAGATACGCAGTATTTT.